Following are 8 T cell receptor beta chains from one sample sequenced in a study of T cell responses to AZD1222 COVID-19 vaccine. The data were produced by immunoSEQ multiplex PCR, yet TCRdb's version contains in-frame clones alone and is incomplete. This sample has roughly 120,000 clones, with roughly nine tenths found just once. The input for sequencing was peripheral blood, taken on day 0 of AZD1222 vaccination. Receptor source: an adult in good health.

The rearrangement uses TRBV5-8 and TRBJ2-7; 11 bases map to TRBD2. The CDR3 spans 16 residues. Germline CDR1 and CDR2: SGHTS and YDEGEE. V was pared by 4 bases and J by 0 bases, with 6 bases of the junction left unmatched. Written as DNA, the CDR3 is TGTGCCAGCAGCCGGGGGACTAGCGGATTCTCCTACGAGCAGTACTTC. Protein: CASSRGTSGFSYEQYF.

CDR3 bases: TGTGCCAGCAGCAGGGGGACAGGGCTTTCACCCCTCCACTTT. Residues: CASSRGTGLSPLHF. The chain links TRBV7-2 to TRBJ1-6, with 9 bases identical to TRBD1. The CDR3 runs 14 residues. CDR1 and CDR2 (germline): SGHTA, FQGNSA. V was clipped by 5 bases and J by 9 bases; unmatched bases: 5.

CDR3: CASSGGQGSYEQYF. DNA for the CDR3: TGTGCCAGCAGTGGAGGGCAGGGTTCCTACGAGCAGTACTTC. The gene calls are TRBV9 and TRBJ2-7; perhaps TRBD2 as D (6 bases). CDR1 and CDR2 from the germline V gene are SGDLS and YYNGEE. This CDR3 contains 14 residues. The V and J ends lost 5 bases and 1 base respectively, with 13 bases between them.

The V gene is TRBV27, the J gene TRBJ2-7, with 10 bases aligning to TRBD2. The CDR3 is 17 residues long. V trimming: 2 bases; J trimming: 0 bases; junction bases outside the gene matches: 7. Germline CDR1 is MNHEY and CDR2 is SMNVEV (reference sequence). As DNA, the CDR3 is TGTGCCAGCAGTTTAAGACTAGCGGGCCCTGACTCCTACGAGCAGTACTTC. It yields the protein CASSLRLAGPDSYEQYF.

The rearrangement uses TRBV18 and TRBJ1-5, with 9 bases matching TRBD1. Trimming took 1 base from V and 6 from J; bases not matched to a gene: 7. This CDR3 has 16 amino acids. The germline V gene encodes CDR1 KGHSH and CDR2 LQKENI. In DNA form, the CDR3 reads TGTGCCAGCTCACCACTGGGACAGGGAAAGGGTCAGCCCCAGCATTTT. This gives the protein CASSPLGQGKGQPQHF.

The chain couples TRBV27 to TRBJ2-5, with D hard to call. Trimming removed 7 bases at V and 5 bases at J, with 14 bases between. Germline values: CDR1 MNHEY, CDR2 SMNVEV (reference sequence). This CDR3 is built from 13 residues. CDR3 sequence reads: CASTYTVGETQYF. The CDR3, as DNA: TGTGCCAGCACTTACACTGTGGGGGAGACCCAGTACTTC.

This chain links TRBV12-3 or TRBV12-4 with TRBJ1-2; D remains ambiguous. V lost 3 bases to trimming and J lost 5 bases, with 7 bases between them. CDR3 length equals 12 residues. CDR3 DNA: TGTGCCAGCAGTTTCTCGGTGTATGGCTACACCTTC. This codes for CASSFSVYGYTF.

CDR3 protein: CASSLQGMNYGYTF. Written as DNA, the CDR3 is TGTGCCAGCAGCTTACAGGGGATGAACTATGGCTACACCTTC. The chain is built from TRBV7-9 and TRBJ1-2; D perhaps matches TRBD1 (6 bases). From germline, CDR1 is SEHNR and CDR2 FQNEAQ (reference sequence). CDR3 size: 14 residues. Trimming cost V 2 bases and J 2 bases, with 9 bases left between them.